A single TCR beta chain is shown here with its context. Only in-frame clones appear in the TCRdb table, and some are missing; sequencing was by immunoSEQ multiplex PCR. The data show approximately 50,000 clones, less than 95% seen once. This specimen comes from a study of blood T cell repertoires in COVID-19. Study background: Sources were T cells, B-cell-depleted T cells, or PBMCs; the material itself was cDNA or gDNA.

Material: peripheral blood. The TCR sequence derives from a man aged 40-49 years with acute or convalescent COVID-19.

Here the CDR3 DNA reads TGTGCCAGCAGCTCGGGGGACAGGGGCAGTTATAGCAATCAGCCCCAGCATTTT. Translation: CASSSGDRGSYSNQPQHF. The chain couples TRBV5-6 to TRBJ1-5; 10 positions match TRBD1. CDR3 length: 18 residues. The V gene end was trimmed by 3 bases and the J gene end by 0 bases; junction bases not matched to a gene: 9. Germline V lookup: CDR1 SGHDT, CDR2 YYEEEE.